What follows are 31 T cell receptor beta chains derived from one specimen sequenced in a study of blood T cell repertoires in COVID-19. The assay was immunoSEQ multiplex PCR, and TCRdb's table has in-frame clones only and misses some. Of about 140,000 clones listed, approximately 88% were seen once; the top ten hold less than 2%. The sequencing sample was made of peripheral blood. The origin of the receptors is a woman in her fifties or sixties with acute or convalescent COVID-19.

The J gene is TRBJ1-2, the V gene TRBV21-1; the D segment call TRBD1 is taken from the table without a DNA check. TRBV21-1 is annotated as a pseudogene. The CDR3 totals 19 residues. The CDR3 region has the DNA TGTGCCAGCAGCAAAGTGATCCCGACAGGGGGTGATCTAGCGGGTGGCTACACCTTC. Amino acids: CASSKVIPTGGDLAGGYTF.

This clone was detected only once. V and J are TRBV5-6 and TRBJ1-5; perhaps TRBD1 as D (6 bases). This CDR3 spans 16 amino acids. Germline CDR1 reads SGHDT; CDR2 reads YYEEEE. V lost 3 bases and J 6 bases, leaving 19 bases between the germline ends. The CDR3 region has the DNA TGTGCCAGCAGCTACCAAGTCGGAGTAGGGGGTCAGCCCCAGCATTTT. As protein: CASSYQVGVGGQPQHF.

The chain carries TRBV7-6 and TRBJ1-6, with TRBD1 matching over 8 bases. The trim removed 5 bases at V and 7 bases at J, leaving 1 base unmatched. Germline-derived CDR1 and CDR2 are SGHVS and FNYEAQ. This CDR3 has 13 amino acids. The CDR3 DNA is TGTGCCAGCAGCCGGGACAGGAATTCACCCCTCCACTTT. It is translated as CASSRDRNSPLHF.

The chain recombines TRBV6-5 with TRBJ1-3; a weak D match, TRBD1 (6 bases). The CDR3 totals 15 residues. The germline V and J ends were trimmed by 4 bases and 0 bases, with 10 bases remaining between them. CDR1 is MNHEY, CDR2 SVGAGI, per germline. The CDR3 region has the DNA TGTGCCAGCAGTTGGGACAATCTCTCTGGAAACACCATATATTTT. It yields the protein CASSWDNLSGNTIYF.

The chain carries TRBV7-9 and TRBJ2-3; D unclear. Germline CDR1 SEHNR, CDR2 FQNEAQ (reference sequence). The V end lost 5 bases, the J end lost 3 bases, and 9 bases lay between the germline ends. The CDR3 loop spans 13 amino acids. This chain's CDR3 is CASSGPSTDTQYF. CDR3 in DNA: TGTGCCAGCAGCGGGCCAAGTACAGATACGCAGTATTTT.

The chain uses TRBV9 and TRBJ1-2; D might be TRBD1 (6 bases). V lost 2 bases and J lost 4, with 15 bases in between. In germline, CDR1 is SGDLS, CDR2 YYNGEE. This CDR3 has 15 residues. The CDR3 loop is CASSVNLQGSYGYTF. CDR3 in DNA: TGTGCCAGCAGCGTCAACTTACAGGGAAGCTATGGCTACACCTTC.

The chain recombines TRBV2 with TRBJ1-1, with 9 positions matching TRBD1. Losses at the gene ends were 6 bases for V and 1 base for J; bases not matched to a gene: 9. The CDR3 totals 16 residues. CDR1 and CDR2 (germline): SNHLY, FYNNEI. The CDR3 sequence: CASRPLTGGQNTEAFF. As DNA, the CDR3 is TGTGCCAGCAGGCCCCTAACAGGGGGCCAGAACACTGAAGCTTTCTTT.

This clone was picked up one time. The chain is built from TRBV18 and TRBJ2-7, with D tentatively TRBD1 (6 bases). The CDR3 has 14 residues. From germline, CDR1 is KGHSH and CDR2 LQKENI. V lost 3 bases and J 4 bases, leaving 13 bases between the germline ends. The CDR3 is CASSPPQGFYEQYF. CDR3 coding DNA: TGTGCCAGCTCACCCCCACAGGGCTTTTACGAGCAGTACTTC.

The rearrangement links TRBV4-2 to TRBJ1-5; 10 positions match TRBD1. CDR1 is LGHNA, CDR2 YNFKEQ, per germline. CDR3 length equals 16 residues. After removal of 0 bases from V and 6 bases from J, the junction contained 5 bases not matched to a gene. CDR3 in amino acids: CASSQDDRGLGQPQHF. DNA for the CDR3: TGTGCCAGCAGCCAAGATGACAGGGGGCTGGGTCAGCCCCAGCATTTT.

V is TRBV12-3 or TRBV12-4 and J is TRBJ1-2; perhaps TRBD1 as D (5 bases). This CDR3 has 13 amino acids. The V end lost 2 bases, the J end lost 4 bases, and 8 bases lay between the germline ends. CDR3 sequence (DNA): TGTGCCAGCAGTTTACAGGGTCCCTATGGCTACACCTTC. Protein sequence: CASSLQGPYGYTF.

V is TRBV3-1 (or the pseudogene TRBV3-2) and J is TRBJ1-2; 8 nucleotides line up with TRBD1. The CDR3 is 16 amino acids. With 3 bases clipped from V and 4 bases from J, the junction kept 10 bases outside the gene matches. The germline CDR1 and CDR2 sequences are LGHDT and YNNKEL (reference sequence). This CDR3 reads CASSHESAGGSYGYTF. The CDR3 DNA sequence: TGTGCCAGCAGCCACGAATCCGCAGGGGGCAGCTATGGCTACACCTTC.

The rearrangement uses TRBV15 and TRBJ2-1; TRBD2 aligns across 7 bases. Germline V lookup: CDR1 LNHNV, CDR2 YYDKDF (reference sequence). The CDR3 is made up of 16 amino acids. J was trimmed by 3 bases and V by 8 bases; bases with no gene match: 13. This CDR3 reads CATDGRASGLYNEQFF. The CDR3 DNA reads as TGTGCCACCGACGGGAGAGCTAGCGGTCTCTACAATGAGCAGTTCTTC.

This chain links TRBV6-5 with TRBJ1-5; 7 bases line up with TRBD1. V was clipped by 6 bases and J by 0 bases; unmatched bases: 5. Germline V gene data show CDR1 as MNHEY and CDR2 as SVGAGI. This CDR3 spans 15 amino acids. Here the CDR3 DNA reads TGTGCCAGCAGCAAGGCAGGGGGTAGCAATCAGCCCCAGCATTTT. It specifies CASSKAGGSNQPQHF.

This clone was recorded a few times. The chain couples TRBV5-1 to TRBJ2-7; D ambiguous. Germline V lookup: CDR1 SGHRS, CDR2 YFSETQ. CDR3 length equals 13 residues. Trimming took off 1 base at V and 3 bases at J, with 8 bases between the two ends. In DNA form, the CDR3 reads TGCGCCAGCAGCTTGACACCCGACTACGAGCAGTACTTC. This translates into CASSLTPDYEQYF.

This chain uses TRBV4-1 with TRBJ2-2, with TRBD1 identical over 7 bases. The germline V gene has CDR1 MGHRA and CDR2 YSYEKL. The CDR3 length is 15 residues. V gave up 8 bases and J gave up 0 bases; unmatched junction bases: 6. CDR3 DNA sequence: TGCGCCAGCCTAAAGGGGACAGCGAACACCGGGGAGCTGTTTTTT. It encodes CASLKGTANTGELFF.

The V call is TRBV10-3, the J call TRBJ1-1; 7 bases fit TRBD1. Germline V gene sequence: CDR1 ENHRY, CDR2 SYGVKD. J was trimmed by 1 base and V by 6 bases; bases with no gene match: 2. CDR3 size: 13 residues. CDR3 sequence (DNA): TGTGCCATCAGCGGACAGGAGAACACTGAAGCTTTCTTT. Translation: CAISGQENTEAFF.

V and J are TRBV5-4 and TRBJ2-3, with TRBD1 as a possible D gene (5 bases). CDR3 size: 12 residues. Germline V gene lookup returns CDR1 SGHNT and CDR2 YYREEE (reference sequence). Trimming shortened V by 4 bases and J by 6 bases, and 9 bases separated the two germline ends. CDR3 sequence reads: CASSLRQDTQYF. The CDR3 nucleotides are TGTGCCAGCAGCCTCCGACAGGATACGCAGTATTTT.

This chain uses TRBV14 with TRBJ2-1; 9 bases fit TRBD2. This CDR3 is built from 15 residues. Germline V gives CDR1 SGHDN, CDR2 FVKESK. V lost 2 bases, J lost 5 bases, and 4 bases stayed unmatched. CDR3 sequence: CASSQLAGFHNEQFF. In DNA form, the CDR3 reads TGTGCCAGCAGCCAACTAGCGGGGTTCCACAATGAGCAGTTCTTC.

The chain employs TRBV4-2 and TRBJ2-7; TRBD2 matches at 10 bases. Trimming at V came to 1 base and at J to 4 bases, leaving 4 bases not matched to a gene. The CDR3 loop spans 15 amino acids. Germline V CDR1 and CDR2: LGHNA, YNFKEQ. CDR3 sequence (DNA): TGTGCCAGCAGCCAAGGATGGACTAGCGGTTACGAGCAGTACTTC. As protein: CASSQGWTSGYEQYF.

This clone was seen a single time. The J gene is TRBJ1-1, the V gene TRBV5-1, with TRBD1 matching 7 bases. The germline V gene has CDR1 SGHRS and CDR2 YFSETQ. The CDR3 totals 16 residues. Germline trimming cut 4 bases from V and 1 base from J; bases unmatched to any gene: 10. The CDR3 DNA is TGCGCCAGCAGCCTGAACGGACAGGTTCCGAACACTGAAGCTTTCTTT. Protein product: CASSLNGQVPNTEAFF. The entire variable domain, with the rest obtained from reference TRBV5-1 and TRBJ1-1, is as follows: KAGVTQTPRYLIKTRGQQVTLSCSPISGHRSVSWYQQTPGQGLQFLFEYFSETQRNKGNFPGRFSGRQFSNSRSEMNVSTLELGDSALYLCASSLNGQVPNTEAFFGQGTRLTVV.

The V and J genes are TRBV5-6 and TRBJ2-4; TRBD1 agrees at 7 bases. Losses at the gene ends were 0 bases for V and 6 bases for J; bases not matched to a gene: 3. Germline CDR1 reads SGHDT; CDR2 reads YYEEEE. This CDR3 comprises 14 residues. The CDR3, as DNA: TGTGCCAGCAGCTTGGTTTGGGACAGAAACATTCAGTACTTC. Protein sequence: CASSLVWDRNIQYF. Combining the CDR3 with reference TRBV5-6 and TRBJ2-4 gives the whole variable domain DAGVTQSPTHLIKTRGQQVTLRCSPKSGHDTVSWYQQALGQGPQFIFQYYEEEERQRGNFPDRFSGHQFPNYSSELNVNALLLGDSALYLCASSLVWDRNIQYFGAGTRLSVL.

The CDR3 protein is CASSGGSSTGELFF. The DNA for the CDR3 is TGTGCCAGCAGTGGAGGGTCTTCCACCGGGGAGCTGTTTTTT. The chain is built from TRBV2 and TRBJ2-2; TRBD2 is a possible D gene (5 bases). Trimming took 4 bases from V and 4 from J, leaving 10 bases between them. CDR1 is SNHLY, CDR2 FYNNEI, per germline. This CDR3 spans 14 amino acids.

V gene TRBV5-5 combines with J gene TRBJ1-1, with D unresolved. V lost 5 bases and J 4 bases, leaving 12 bases between the germline ends. Per the germline V gene, CDR1 is SGHKS and CDR2 is YYEKEE (reference sequence). The CDR3 length is 13 residues. In DNA, the CDR3 is TGTGCCAGCAGTCAAATCCCTAGCACTGAAGCTTTCTTT. Translation: CASSQIPSTEAFF.

The V gene is TRBV27, the J gene TRBJ2-7, with TRBD2 as a possible D gene (6 bases). V lost 4 bases to trimming and J lost 1 base, with 17 bases between them. This CDR3 is 16 amino acids long. From germline, CDR1 is MNHEY and CDR2 SMNVEV (reference sequence). Here the CDR3 reads CASSSPTLAPSYEQYF. The CDR3 region has the DNA TGTGCCAGCAGTTCTCCCACACTAGCACCGTCCTACGAGCAGTACTTC.

This chain connects TRBV4-2 to TRBJ2-3; 9 bases are shared with TRBD2. CDR1 is LGHNA and CDR2 is YNFKEQ in the germline V gene. V lost 1 base to trimming and J lost 6 bases; unmatched junction nucleotides: 2. The length of the CDR3 is 14 residues. CDR3 sequence: CASSQGLAVDTQYF. The DNA for the CDR3 is TGTGCCAGCAGCCAAGGACTAGCGGTGGATACGCAGTATTTT.

This chain links TRBV6-5 with TRBJ1-2, with D possibly TRBD1 on 5 matching bases. The CDR3 has 11 amino acids. In germline, CDR1 is MNHEY, CDR2 SVGAGI. Trimming cost V 7 bases and J 4 bases, with 7 bases left between them. The CDR3 nucleotides are TGTGCCAGCACCGACAGCTATGGCTACACCTTC. Translating gives CASTDSYGYTF.

V gene TRBV4-1 combines with J gene TRBJ2-7, with a possible D match to TRBD1 (6 bases). Trimming removed 0 bases from V and 4 bases from J, with 10 bases in between. The length of the CDR3 is 14 residues. CDR1 and CDR2 from the germline V gene are MGHRA and YSYEKL. CDR3 in amino acids: CASSQENREYEQYF. CDR3 in DNA: TGCGCCAGCAGCCAAGAAAACAGGGAGTACGAGCAGTACTTC.

The chain is built from TRBV2 and TRBJ1-5; TRBD1 might be the D (6 bases). The CDR3 runs to 12 residues. V was shortened by 7 bases and J by 7 bases, with 11 bases between the two germline ends. Looked up from germline, CDR1 is SNHLY and CDR2 is FYNNEI. The CDR3 is CASKQGRQPQHF. DNA of the CDR3: TGTGCCAGCAAACAGGGTAGACAGCCCCAGCATTTT.

V usage is TRBV5-6 and J usage is TRBJ1-1, with no clear D. The length of the CDR3 is 13 residues. V gave up 0 bases and J gave up 11 bases, with 14 bases separating them. Germline CDR1 reads SGHDT; CDR2 reads YYEEEE. CDR3 residues: CASSLAEGRRAFF. CDR3 nucleotide sequence: TGTGCCAGCAGCTTGGCTGAGGGCCGTCGGGCTTTCTTT.

The chain combines TRBV9 with TRBJ1-1, with TRBD1 as a possible D gene (5 bases). Germline-derived CDR1 and CDR2 are SGDLS and YYNGEE. Trimming stripped 4 bases from V and 6 bases from J, with 16 bases between. The CDR3 is 14 residues long. CDR3 nucleotide sequence: TGTGCCAGCAGCTCCCGGGGGGGAGGCCCTGAAGCTTTCTTT. It codes for CASSSRGGGPEAFF.

The chain employs TRBV14 and TRBJ1-1, with 8 bases identical to TRBD1. This CDR3 is built from 16 residues. After removal of 4 bases from V and 0 bases from J, the junction contained 7 bases not matched to a gene. From germline, CDR1 is SGHDN and CDR2 FVKESK. The CDR3 spells CASSLLWTGMNTEAFF. Here the CDR3 DNA reads TGTGCCAGCAGCCTTCTCTGGACAGGGATGAACACTGAAGCTTTCTTT.